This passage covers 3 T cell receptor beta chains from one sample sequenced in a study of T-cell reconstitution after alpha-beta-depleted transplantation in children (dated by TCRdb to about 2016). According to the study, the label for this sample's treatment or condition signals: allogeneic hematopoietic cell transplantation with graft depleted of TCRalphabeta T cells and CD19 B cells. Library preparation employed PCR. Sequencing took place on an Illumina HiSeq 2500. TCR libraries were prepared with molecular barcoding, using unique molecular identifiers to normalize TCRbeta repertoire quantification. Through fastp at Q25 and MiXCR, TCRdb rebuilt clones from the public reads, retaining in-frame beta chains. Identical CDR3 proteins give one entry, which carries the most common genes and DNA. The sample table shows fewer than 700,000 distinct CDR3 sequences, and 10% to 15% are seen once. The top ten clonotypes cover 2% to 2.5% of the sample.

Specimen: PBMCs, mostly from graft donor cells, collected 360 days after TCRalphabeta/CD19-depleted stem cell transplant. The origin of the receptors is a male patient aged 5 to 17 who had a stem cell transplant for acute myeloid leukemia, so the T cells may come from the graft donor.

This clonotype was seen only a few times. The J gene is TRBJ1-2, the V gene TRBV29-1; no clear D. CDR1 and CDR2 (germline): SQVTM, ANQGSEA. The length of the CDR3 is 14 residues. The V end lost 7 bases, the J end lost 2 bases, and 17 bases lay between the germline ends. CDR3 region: CSAAYKVINYGYTF. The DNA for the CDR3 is TGCAGCGCTGCCTACAAGGTCATAAACTATGGCTACACCTTC.

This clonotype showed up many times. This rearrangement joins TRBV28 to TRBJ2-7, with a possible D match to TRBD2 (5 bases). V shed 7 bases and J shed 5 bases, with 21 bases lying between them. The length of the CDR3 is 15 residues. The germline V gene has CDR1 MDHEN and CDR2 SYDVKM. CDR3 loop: CASKLRETIRNEQYF. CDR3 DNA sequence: TGTGCCAGCAAGTTGAGGGAGACGATAAGGAACGAGCAGTACTTC.

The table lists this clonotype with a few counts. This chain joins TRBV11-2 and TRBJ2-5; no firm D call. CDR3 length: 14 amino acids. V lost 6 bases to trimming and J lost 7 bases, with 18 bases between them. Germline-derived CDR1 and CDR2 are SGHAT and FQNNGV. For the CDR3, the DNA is TGTGCCAGCAGTTTAATCCTTGGGGTCGGGACCCAGTACTTC. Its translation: CASSLILGVGTQYF.